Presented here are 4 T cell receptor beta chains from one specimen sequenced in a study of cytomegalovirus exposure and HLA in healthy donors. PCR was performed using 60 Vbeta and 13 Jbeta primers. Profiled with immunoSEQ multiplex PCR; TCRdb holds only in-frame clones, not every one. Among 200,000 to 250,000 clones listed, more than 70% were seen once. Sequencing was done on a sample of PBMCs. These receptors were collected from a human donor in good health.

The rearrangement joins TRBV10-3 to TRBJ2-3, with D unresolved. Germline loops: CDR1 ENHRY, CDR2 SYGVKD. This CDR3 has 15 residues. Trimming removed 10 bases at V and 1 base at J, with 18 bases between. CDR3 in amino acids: CATHGVLDGTDTQYF. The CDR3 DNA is TGTGCCACCCACGGCGTTCTAGACGGCACAGATACGCAGTATTTT.

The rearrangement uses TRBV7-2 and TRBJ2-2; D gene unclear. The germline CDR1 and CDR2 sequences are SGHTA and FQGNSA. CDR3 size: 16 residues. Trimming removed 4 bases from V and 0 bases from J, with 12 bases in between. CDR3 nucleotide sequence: TGTGCCAGCAGCTGGGCCTTCGTCACGAACACCGGGGAGCTGTTTTTT. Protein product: CASSWAFVTNTGELFF.

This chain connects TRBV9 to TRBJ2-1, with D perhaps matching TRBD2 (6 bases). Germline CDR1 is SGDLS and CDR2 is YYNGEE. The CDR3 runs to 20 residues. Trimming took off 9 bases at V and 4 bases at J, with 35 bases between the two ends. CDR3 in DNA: TGTGCCAACAGTGACCACCCCGGAGGGGCGGGAAGACCGTCGTACAATGAGCAGTTCTTC. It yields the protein CANSDHPGGAGRPSYNEQFF.

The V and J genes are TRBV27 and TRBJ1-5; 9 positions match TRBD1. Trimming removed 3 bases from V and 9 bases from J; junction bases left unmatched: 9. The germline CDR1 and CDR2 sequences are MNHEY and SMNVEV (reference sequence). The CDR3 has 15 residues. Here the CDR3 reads CASSFKGTGMRPQHF. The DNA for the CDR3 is TGTGCCAGCAGTTTCAAGGGGACAGGGATGAGGCCCCAGCATTTT.